This passage covers 26 T cell receptor beta chains from one sample sequenced in a study of cytomegalovirus exposure and HLA in healthy donors (dated by TCRdb to 2017 to 2019). Receptor libraries were prepared by the immunoSEQ multiplex PCR assay. For the multiplex PCR, a mixture combining 60 forward primers for TCR Vbeta segments and 13 reverse primers for TCR Jbeta segments was used. Not all clones reach the TCRdb copy of this immuneACCESS table, which keeps in-frame sequences only. Checked studies attribute under half of the gap to unresolved V genes and leave the rest unexplained. For this sample there are 150,000 to 200,000 clones; 84% appear just once. The top ten constitute roughly 5% of the sample. What was sequenced was PBMCs. The origin of the receptors is a man younger than 30 in good health and CMV-seronegative.

This chain joins TRBV9 and TRBJ1-5, with D maybe TRBD1 (5 bases). V lost 0 bases, J lost 5 bases, and 12 bases lay in between. The CDR3 length is 15 residues. Germline V gives CDR1 SGDLS, CDR2 YYNGEE. CDR3 in DNA: TGTGCCAGCAGCGTAGGCTTGGGGGGTTATCAGCCCCAGCATTTT. Its protein product is CASSVGLGGYQPQHF.

This rearrangement joins TRBV7-2 to TRBJ1-2; D remains ambiguous. Germline-derived CDR1 and CDR2 are SGHTA and FQGNSA. V shed 1 base and J shed 3 bases, with 12 bases lying between them. The CDR3 loop spans 15 amino acids. The CDR3 protein is CASSLDSGRDYGYTF. The CDR3 bases are TGTGCCAGCAGCTTAGATAGCGGACGGGACTATGGCTACACCTTC.

This clone was seen just once. The gene calls are TRBV7-9 and TRBJ2-5, with 8 bases matching TRBD1. J was trimmed by 4 bases and V by 3 bases; bases with no gene match: 4. This CDR3 spans 14 amino acids. Germline V CDR1 and CDR2: SEHNR, FQNEAQ (reference sequence). The CDR3 nucleotides are TGTGCCAGCAGCTTCCGGACAGGGTCAGAGACCCAGTACTTC. Translated: CASSFRTGSETQYF.

J is TRBJ2-3 and V is TRBV6-6, with 8 bases identical to TRBD2. The trim removed 2 bases at V and 6 bases at J, leaving 7 bases unmatched. CDR3 length equals 15 residues. The germline CDR1 and CDR2 sequences are MNHNY and SVGAGI (reference sequence). The CDR3 here is CASSYGAGVRDTQYF. The CDR3 coding sequence is TGTGCCAGCAGTTACGGAGCGGGAGTTCGCGATACGCAGTATTTT.

The J gene is TRBJ1-2, the V gene TRBV19, with a weak D call TRBD1 (5 bases). This CDR3 is built from 13 residues. Germline V lookup: CDR1 LNHDA, CDR2 SQIVND (reference sequence). The germline V and J ends were trimmed by 4 bases and 7 bases, with 13 bases remaining between them. In DNA form, the CDR3 reads TGTGCCAGTAGTAACCAGGGACTGGGTGGCTACACCTTC. It translates to CASSNQGLGGYTF.

The chain employs TRBV7-9 and TRBJ2-7, with 7 bases aligning to TRBD2. This CDR3 contains 16 residues. V dropped 2 bases and J dropped 5; count of bases not matched to a gene: 12. The germline CDR1 and CDR2 sequences are SEHNR and FQNEAQ (reference sequence). CDR3 nucleotides: TGTGCCAGCAGCTTATCCCCGACTAGCTGGGGGGACGAGCAGTACTTC. Its translation is CASSLSPTSWGDEQYF.

This chain links TRBV4-1 with TRBJ2-7, with D possibly being TRBD2 (6 bases). Germline CDR1 MGHRA, CDR2 YSYEKL. CDR3 length equals 15 residues. V dropped 0 bases and J dropped 4 bases, with 13 bases sitting between them. The CDR3 coding sequence is TGCGCCAGCAGCCAAGATTGGCCGGGAGCTTACGAGCAGTACTTC. Translation gives CASSQDWPGAYEQYF.

V is TRBV9 and J is TRBJ1-3; 8 nucleotides align to TRBD1. CDR3 size: 14 residues. CDR1 is SGDLS and CDR2 is YYNGEE in the germline V gene. The trim removed 3 bases at V and 6 bases at J, leaving 5 bases unmatched. In DNA, the CDR3 is TGTGCCAGCAGCGGACAGGGGACCGCAAACACCATATATTTT. It translates to CASSGQGTANTIYF.

The J gene is TRBJ2-7, the V gene TRBV5-1, with 12 bases matching TRBD2. CDR1 and CDR2 (germline): SGHRS, YFSETQ. V lost 2 bases and J lost 7; bases outside the gene matches: 4. There are 14 residues in the CDR3. The CDR3, as DNA: TGCGCCAGCAGCTTAGGGCTAGCGGGAGGGGAGCAGTACTTC. Translated, it gives CASSLGLAGGEQYF.

The genes are TRBV21-1 and TRBJ2-5; the table's D call of TRBD1 was not tested on the DNA. TRBV21-1 is labeled a pseudogene. The CDR3 loop spans 17 amino acids. The CDR3 sequence is CASSKRGQGAVKETQYF. The CDR3 region has the DNA TGTGCCAGCAGCAAACGGGGACAGGGGGCTGTCAAAGAGACCCAGTACTTC.

V is TRBV4-3 and J is TRBJ2-1; TRBD2 matches at 7 bases. This CDR3 has 16 residues. The ends lost 4 bases at V and 4 bases at J; junction bases unmatched: 10. Per the germline V gene, CDR1 is LGHNA and CDR2 is YSLEER. The DNA of the CDR3 is TGCGCCAGCAGCCCCCTACCACTAGCGCAATACAATGAGCAGTTCTTC. Translation gives CASSPLPLAQYNEQFF.

Concerning this clone: Other DNA sequences in this sample translate to the same CDR3. The CDR3 DNA reads TGTGCCAGCAGTGAATGGGGGGTTATAGGATATAGCAATCAGCCCCAGCATTTT. Amino acids: CASSEWGVIGYSNQPQHF. The rearrangement uses TRBV6-1 and TRBJ1-5, with a tentative D call TRBD1 (5 bases). Looked up from germline, CDR1 is MNHNS and CDR2 is SASEGT. The germline V and J ends were trimmed by 2 bases and 0 bases, with 17 bases remaining between them. The CDR3 loop spans 18 amino acids.

This clone was seen just once. At one of its ends the junction is not consistent with the germline gene, which may arise from a read error. This rearrangement joins TRBV7-9 to TRBJ2-7, with D maybe TRBD1 (7 bases). The CDR3 is 12 residues long. Per the germline V gene, CDR1 is SEHNR and CDR2 is FQNEAQ (reference sequence). The CDR3 loop is CSSRGTAYEQYF. The CDR3 DNA is TGTTCCAGCCGCGGGACAGCCTACGAGCAGTACTTC. The full variable domain, rest sourced from reference TRBV7-9 and TRBJ2-7, is DTGVSQNPRHKITKRGQNVTFRCDPISEHNRLYWYRQTLGQGPEFLTYFQNEAQLEKSRLLSDRFSAERPKGSFSTLEIQRTEQGDSAMYLCSSRGTAYEQYFGPGTRLTVT.

The J gene is TRBJ2-7, the V gene TRBV7-9; D gene ambiguous. The CDR3 is 13 amino acids. Trimming left V 5 bases short and J 1 base short, with 9 bases between. CDR1 is SEHNR and CDR2 is FQNEAQ in the germline V gene (reference sequence). Here the CDR3 DNA reads TGTGCCAGCAGCCCATCATCATCCTACGAGCAGTACTTC. It specifies CASSPSSSYEQYF. Full variable domain (outside the CDR3, taken from reference TRBV7-9 and TRBJ2-7): DTGVSQNPRHKITKRGQNVTFRCDPISEHNRLYWYRQTLGQGPEFLTYFQNEAQLEKSRLLSDRFSAERPKGSFSTLEIQRTEQGDSAMYLCASSPSSSYEQYFGPGTRLTVT.

This chain links TRBV5-1 with TRBJ1-4; a possible D gene is TRBD1 (5 bases). The CDR3 sequence is 17 residues long. Germline V gene data show CDR1 as SGHRS and CDR2 as YFSETQ. The ends were cut back, 0 bases at V and 6 bases at J, with 18 bases in the middle. The CDR3 bases are TGCGCCAGCAGCTTGGGTTTGGGGGGGAGTTGGGATGAAAAACTGTTTTTT. This encodes CASSLGLGGSWDEKLFF.

This clone was observed a single time. The gene calls are TRBV5-8 and TRBJ2-5; D possibly corresponds to TRBD2 (5 bases). The CDR3 covers 14 residues. Germline V gene data show CDR1 as SGHTS and CDR2 as YDEGEE. The V end was cut by 3 bases, the J end by 1 base, with 10 bases between. CDR3 residues: CASSWTSAQETQYF. DNA of the CDR3: TGTGCCAGCAGCTGGACTTCTGCCCAAGAGACCCAGTACTTC.

This chain links TRBV6-4 with TRBJ2-1, with D perhaps matching TRBD2 (7 bases). The CDR3 is 15 residues long. Deletions cut 3 bases from V and 9 bases from J, with 18 bases between. Germline V gives CDR1 MRHNA, CDR2 SNTAGT. CDR3 sequence reads: CASSERGEGHSEQFF. In DNA, the CDR3 is TGTGCCAGCAGTGAAAGGGGGGAGGGCCATAGTGAGCAGTTCTTC.

V is TRBV2 and J is TRBJ2-1; 9 bases fit TRBD2. CDR3 length: 15 amino acids. V was clipped by 6 bases and J by 0 bases; unmatched bases: 3. The germline gives CDR1 SNHLY, CDR2 FYNNEI. The CDR3 is CASSELAGSYNEQFF. CDR3 DNA sequence: TGTGCCAGCAGCGAACTAGCGGGCTCCTACAATGAGCAGTTCTTC.

The V and J genes are TRBV9 and TRBJ1-1; 7 nucleotides agree with TRBD1. The CDR3 consists of 15 residues. Germline CDR1 reads SGDLS; CDR2 reads YYNGEE. Trimming at V came to 0 bases and at J to 3 bases, leaving 5 bases not matched to a gene. DNA of the CDR3: TGTGCCAGCAGCGTAGGGGTCAGGGGGGACACTGAAGCTTTCTTT. Amino acids: CASSVGVRGDTEAFF.

J is TRBJ2-7 and V is TRBV27; 7 nucleotides align to TRBD2. CDR1 is MNHEY, CDR2 SMNVEV, per germline (reference sequence). This CDR3 is built from 15 residues. With 1 base clipped from V and 4 bases from J, the junction kept 7 bases outside the gene matches. DNA of the CDR3: TGTGCCAGCAGTTTATGGGCGGGGGAGTTTTACGAGCAGTACTTC. The encoded protein is CASSLWAGEFYEQYF.

The count of this clone is one. The chain has TRBV7-2 and TRBJ2-2; possibly TRBD2 for D (5 bases). CDR1 SGHTA and CDR2 FQGNSA come from the germline V gene. V lost 3 bases and J lost 5, with 10 bases in between. This CDR3 is built from 14 residues. The CDR3 nucleotides read TGTGCCAGCAGCTTGCGGCGGACTACCGGGGAGCTGTTTTTT. Its translation: CASSLRRTTGELFF.

The chain carries TRBV1 and TRBJ2-2; the table's D gene call, TRBD2, was not cross checked with the DNA. TRBV1 constitutes a pseudogene. CDR3 size: 17 residues. DNA for the CDR3: TGCACCAGCAGCCAAGACATCTCGCGGTCGAACACCGGGGAGCTGTTTTTT. This sequence encodes CTSSQDISRSNTGELFF.

V is TRBV5-1 and J is TRBJ2-2; 8 positions match TRBD1. CDR1 and CDR2 (germline): SGHRS, YFSETQ. This CDR3 has 17 residues. The ends lost 1 base at V and 7 bases at J; junction bases unmatched: 12. CDR3 sequence: CASSLNSRTGLDGELFF. The CDR3 coding sequence is TGCGCCAGCAGCTTGAACTCAAGGACAGGGTTGGACGGGGAGCTGTTTTTT.

CDR3 in DNA: TGCGCCAGCAGCATGACTAGCACAGCCTACGAGCAGTACTTC. Amino acid sequence: CASSMTSTAYEQYF. The chain recombines TRBV5-1 with TRBJ2-7; 7 positions match TRBD2. The CDR3 extends over 14 amino acids. Germline CDR1 reads SGHRS; CDR2 reads YFSETQ. The J segment lost 2 bases and the V segment lost 4 bases, leaving 6 bases of the junction unmatched. Together with reference TRBV5-1 and TRBJ2-7, the CDR3 gives the full variable domain: KAGVTQTPRYLIKTRGQQVTLSCSPISGHRSVSWYQQTPGQGLQFLFEYFSETQRNKGNFPGRFSGRQFSNSRSEMNVSTLELGDSALYLCASSMTSTAYEQYFGPGTRLTVT.

The V gene is TRBV29-1, the J gene TRBJ1-4; D is uncertain. Germline V lookup: CDR1 SQVTM, CDR2 ANQGSEA. The ends were cut back, 1 base at V and 5 bases at J, with 8 bases in the middle. The CDR3 is made up of 13 amino acids. The CDR3 region has the DNA TGCAGCGTTGAAGTTCACCTAAATGAAAAACTGTTTTTT. Translation gives CSVEVHLNEKLFF.

This clone came up once. The CDR3 loop reads CASSAQGYSYEQYF. CDR3 in DNA: TGTGCCAGCAGCGCCCAGGGGTACTCCTACGAGCAGTACTTC. The chain couples TRBV9 to TRBJ2-7, with D possibly matching TRBD1 (6 bases). Germline CDR1 SGDLS, CDR2 YYNGEE. Trimming cost V 3 bases and J 0 bases, with 10 bases left between them. The CDR3 spans 14 residues.